Sequencing of this TCR beta chain was carried out in a study of blood T cell repertoires in COVID-19. Produced via immunoSEQ multiplex PCR; TCRdb's table is partial and in-frame only. Found here are more than 95,000 clones, about four fifths of them singletons; the top ten hold 20% to 30%. This CDR3 is 14 amino acids long. V shed 7 bases and J shed 8 bases, with 20 bases lying between them. Germline assignment: CDR1 SGHTA and CDR2 FQGNSA. The receptor was isolated from a man aged 55 to 70 with acute or convalescent COVID-19. Sequenced: peripheral blood. The rearrangement joins TRBV7-2 to TRBJ2-5; possible D gene TRBD1, 5 bases. The CDR3 spells CASNLGLTTSTQYF. In DNA, the CDR3 is TGTGCCAGCAACCTGGGGCTAACGACCTCAACCCAGTACTTC. The whole variable domain, remainder taken from reference TRBV7-2 and TRBJ2-5, is GAGVSQSPSNKVTEKGKDVELRCDPISGHTALYWYRQSLGQGLEFLIYFQGNSAPDKSGLPSDRFSAERTGGSVSTLTIQRTQQEDSAVYLCASNLGLTTSTQYFGPGTRLLVL.